The source of this T cell receptor beta chain is a study of blood T cell repertoires in COVID-19 (dated by TCRdb to about 2020). Broadly, across the study: Collaborator samples came from the United States, Italy and Spain and covered acute and convalescent phases of COVID-19. The material from the prospective study consisted of cDNA or gDNA derived from T cells, B-cell-depleted T cells, or PBMCs. Deeply sampled blood TCRbeta repertoires from subjects exposed to, actively infected with, or recovered from COVID-19 were included in the dataset. The repertoires were made available in a free public database intended to serve as a resource for research on the immune response to SARS-CoV-2. The samples were drawn from two sources: the first 160 participants of the ongoing ImmuneRACE study, and 1,200 or so subjects contributed by 6 global collaborators. A de-identified subject ID, COVID-19 status, age in years and sex were almost always included in the sample metadata. Where available, HLA class I and class II types were taken from metadata supplied by the sample provider and were not determined by assay-based typing.

With regard to this clone: Its antigen is not yet known. Per-nucleotide qualities are absent, and no much larger clonotype sits a single base away.

Whole blood was collected in K2EDTA tubes by collaborating institutions according to the institutions' own protocols. For TCRbeta analysis, collaborators shipped samples as frozen whole blood, isolated PBMCs, or DNA extracted from either of those sample types. Overall study outcomes, separate from this receptor: How much clinical and demographic metadata was included differed by source and by participant, and the metadata was provided uncurated.

TCRbeta CDR3 regions were amplified from genomic DNA by means of the immunoSEQ Assay, a bias-controlled multiplex PCR. As for the authors' bioinformatics: The number of nucleated cells in each sample was estimated from the amplification of reference gene primers within the assay. To quantify the absolute abundance of each unique TCRbeta CDR3 rearrangement, sequence reads were collapsed and filtered. For each sample, productive Simpson clonality was calculated by taking the square root of Simpson's diversity index across productive rearrangements. Sourced from immuneACCESS, this table was stored by TCRdb with only in-frame sequences that have V and J called. A share of the clones is absent; for the studies checked, an unresolved V gene accounts for under half, and the remainder has no known explanation. V and J calls and clone size are copied from that table; D and trimming were computed from the DNA. The table for this sample lists nearly 60,000 clones; 85% to 90% of them were counted only once. The ten largest make up roughly 5% of the sample.

Specimen: peripheral blood. The clonotype comes from a man aged 40-55 years with active COVID-19.

The CDR3 loop reads CASSPMNTGELFF. The DNA sequence reads TGTGCCAGCAGCCCAATGAACACCGGGGAGCTGTTTTTT. The rearrangement combines TRBV6-5 with TRBJ2-2, with the D gene not clear enough to name. The V and J ends are trimmed by 6 bases and 1 base, leaving 6 bases between them. The germline V gene sets CDR1 to MNHEY and CDR2 to SVGAGI. The CDR3 spans 13 residues, from the cysteine through the phenylalanine. Left in the record is the CDR3 DNA by itself, 39 bases read in frame from the first base.